The next 29 T cell receptor beta chains were all read from a single sample in a study of cytomegalovirus exposure and HLA in healthy donors. With 60 Vbeta and 13 Jbeta primers, the PCR was carried out. Sequencing was performed with immunoSEQ multiplex PCR; in TCRdb, only in-frame clones are kept and a portion is missing. The data show about 180,000 clones, 76% seen once. Sequenced: PBMCs. Receptors were obtained from a woman aged 25 to 39 in good health and CMV-seropositive.

The chain has TRBV19 and TRBJ2-7, with D possibly being TRBD1 (6 bases). Germline CDR1 is LNHDA and CDR2 is SQIVND (reference sequence). V lost 4 bases and J 2 bases, leaving 12 bases between the germline ends. The CDR3 extends over 14 amino acids. As DNA, the CDR3 is TGTGCCAGTAGTACCACAGGGCTAGCCTACGAGCAGTACTTC. Translated: CASSTTGLAYEQYF.

The CDR3 DNA sequence: TGTGCCAGCAGCCTAACCACAGGGTCCGGGGAGCTGTTTTTT. Its protein is CASSLTTGSGELFF. The chain employs TRBV7-2 and TRBJ2-2, with a possible D match to TRBD1 (6 bases). Trimming shortened V by 5 bases and J by 6 bases, and 13 bases separated the two germline ends. CDR1 and CDR2 from the germline V gene are SGHTA and FQGNSA. The CDR3 extends over 14 amino acids.

The chain employs TRBV27 and TRBJ1-5; 9 nucleotides align to TRBD1. CDR3 size: 12 residues. V shed 8 bases and J 5 bases; nucleotides not matched to a gene: 1. CDR1 is MNHEY, CDR2 SMNVEV, per germline (reference sequence). CDR3 amino acids: CASRQGDQPQHF. The CDR3 bases are TGTGCCAGCCGACAGGGGGATCAGCCCCAGCATTTT.

This sequence joins TRBV19 and TRBJ2-2; no clear D gene. Between the trimmed V and J ends, which lost 4 bases and 2 bases, there was a span of 5 bases. The CDR3 is 13 amino acids. Looked up from germline, CDR1 is LNHDA and CDR2 is SQIVND (reference sequence). CDR3 residues: CASSSLNTGELFF. The DNA of the CDR3 is TGTGCCAGTAGTAGCCTAAACACCGGGGAGCTGTTTTTT. The full variable domain, with the rest looked up from reference TRBV19 and TRBJ2-2, is DGGITQSPKYLFRKEGQNVTLSCEQNLNHDAMYWYRQDPGQGLRLIYYSQIVNDFQKGDIAEGYSVSREKKESFPLTVTSAQKNPTAFYLCASSSLNTGELFFGEGSRLTVL.

This clone occurred a few times. This chain joins TRBV7-2 and TRBJ2-1; D not certain. Trimming removed 3 bases from V and 0 bases from J, with 12 bases in between. Germline CDR1 and CDR2: SGHTA and FQGNSA. The CDR3 totals 16 residues. The CDR3 nucleotides read TGTGCCAGCAGCTTGAACCCTCCCGGCTCCTACAATGAGCAGTTCTTC. The encoded protein is CASSLNPPGSYNEQFF.

The chain joins TRBV10-3 to TRBJ1-1, with 8 bases lining up with TRBD1. The CDR3 spans 15 residues. The trim removed 2 bases at V and 6 bases at J, leaving 8 bases unmatched. CDR1 and CDR2 from the germline V gene are ENHRY and SYGVKD. The CDR3 nucleotides read TGTGCCATCAGTGAGCAGGACAGGGTTTCTCCTGAAGCTTTCTTT. Translating it yields CAISEQDRVSPEAFF.

CDR3 region: CASSTGYSNQPQHF. The CDR3 DNA reads as TGTGCCAGCAGTACAGGATATAGCAATCAGCCCCAGCATTTT. This sequence joins TRBV7-8 and TRBJ1-5; maybe TRBD1 (5 bases). Per germline, CDR1 SGHVS and CDR2 FQNEAQ. Trimming left V 6 bases short and J 0 bases short, with 9 bases between. The CDR3 has 14 amino acids.

V gene TRBV14 combines with J gene TRBJ2-1, with 7 bases lining up with TRBD1. The CDR3 is 17 residues long. The junction had 10 bases not matched to a gene; V was cut back by 4 bases and J by 1 base. The germline CDR1 and CDR2 sequences are SGHDN and FVKESK. CDR3 sequence: CASSLRQGRTSYNEQFF. CDR3 coding DNA: TGTGCCAGCAGCCTCCGACAGGGAAGAACGTCCTACAATGAGCAGTTCTTC.

CDR3 bases: TGTGCCAGCAGCCGTACAGGGCTGAACACTGAAGCTTTCTTT. Encoded protein: CASSRTGLNTEAFF. The V call is TRBV2, the J call TRBJ1-1; possible D gene TRBD1, 6 bases. The CDR3 has 14 residues. Between the trimmed V and J ends, which lost 6 bases and 0 bases, there was a span of 11 bases. Germline-derived CDR1 and CDR2 are SNHLY and FYNNEI.

The V gene is TRBV7-2, the J gene TRBJ2-1; 8 nucleotides align to TRBD2. CDR1 SGHTA and CDR2 FQGNSA come from the germline V gene. Losses at the gene ends were 6 bases for V and 0 bases for J; bases not matched to a gene: 7. The CDR3 is 16 residues long. As DNA, the CDR3 is TGTGCCAGCAGACTTAATAGCGGGGCCTCCTACAATGAGCAGTTCTTC. It translates to CASRLNSGASYNEQFF.

The chain joins TRBV15 to TRBJ1-2, with a possible D match to TRBD1 (6 bases). Germline CDR1 and CDR2: LNHNV and YYDKDF (reference sequence). This CDR3 has 19 amino acids. With 0 bases removed from V and 3 bases from J, the gap between germline ends came to 23 bases. The CDR3 DNA reads TGTGCCACCAGCAGAGACCACCTCCCCAGGGGCCTGGACCACTATGGCTACACCTTC. It translates to CATSRDHLPRGLDHYGYTF.

The chain employs TRBV2 and TRBJ1-2, with 8 bases lining up with TRBD1. This CDR3 is built from 13 residues. Germline V lookup: CDR1 SNHLY, CDR2 FYNNEI. Losses at the gene ends were 3 bases for V and 8 bases for J; bases not matched to a gene: 5. The CDR3 region is CASSDGQGGGYTF. CDR3 in DNA: TGTGCCAGCAGTGATGGACAGGGCGGGGGCTACACCTTC.

The chain is built from TRBV29-1 and TRBJ2-3; 8 nucleotides agree with TRBD1. The V gene end was trimmed by 7 bases and the J gene end by 5 bases; junction bases not matched to a gene: 5. Germline lookup yields CDR1 SQVTM and CDR2 ANQGSEA. This CDR3 has 12 residues. CDR3 amino acids: CSAITGGDTQYF. CDR3 nucleotide sequence: TGCAGCGCTATTACAGGGGGAGATACGCAGTATTTT.

In this sample, this clone turned up a few times. This chain connects TRBV28 to TRBJ2-2, with TRBD2 as a possible D gene (5 bases). Germline lookup yields CDR1 MDHEN and CDR2 SYDVKM. The length of the CDR3 is 16 residues. Trimming cost V 2 bases and J 2 bases, with 12 bases left between them. CDR3 in amino acids: CASSLRFTSNTGELFF. The CDR3 bases are TGTGCCAGCAGTTTAAGATTTACTAGTAACACCGGGGAGCTGTTTTTT.

The V call is TRBV5-5, the J call TRBJ1-2, with D perhaps matching TRBD1 (6 bases). The V gene's germline CDR1 is SGHKS and CDR2 YYEKEE (reference sequence). Trimming took 4 bases from V and 3 from J, leaving 16 bases between them. This CDR3 is built from 15 residues. CDR3 sequence reads: CASSLTGPYDYGYTF. CDR3 coding DNA: TGTGCCAGCAGCCTCACAGGGCCGTACGACTATGGCTACACCTTC. Using reference TRBV5-5 and TRBJ1-2 for the parts outside the CDR3, the full variable domain is DAGVTQSPTHLIKTRGQQVTLRCSPISGHKSVSWYQQVLGQGPQFIFQYYEKEERGRGNFPDRFSARQFPNYSSELNVNALLLGDSALYLCASSLTGPYDYGYTFGSGTRLTVV.

The chain links TRBV28 to TRBJ2-2, with D maybe TRBD2 (6 bases). Trimming cost V 1 base and J 9 bases, with 18 bases left between them. CDR1 and CDR2 from the germline V gene are MDHEN and SYDVKM. CDR3 length equals 16 residues. The CDR3 sequence is CASSLLPGASTRELFF. The CDR3 DNA reads as TGTGCCAGCAGTTTATTGCCGGGAGCCTCCACACGGGAGCTGTTTTTT.

The rearrangement uses TRBV4-1 and TRBJ2-3, with D perhaps TRBD2 (5 bases). Trimming pared 1 base from V and 5 bases from J, leaving 7 bases between. Germline CDR1 reads MGHRA; CDR2 reads YSYEKL. The CDR3 runs to 13 residues. The CDR3 DNA follows: TGCGCCAGCAGCCAAGTAGGAGGAGATACGCAGTATTTT. It yields the protein CASSQVGGDTQYF.

This clone has just a few counts. This sample includes further DNA sequences coding for the same CDR3. The chain uses TRBV5-1 and TRBJ2-5; no firm D call. There are 11 residues in the CDR3. The germline gives CDR1 SGHRS, CDR2 YFSETQ. The V end was cut by 3 bases, the J end by 2 bases, with 2 bases between. The CDR3 here is CASSSQETQYF. The CDR3 DNA is TGCGCCAGCAGCTCTCAAGAGACCCAGTACTTC.

This sequence joins TRBV9 and TRBJ2-3, with TRBD1 matching 7 bases. This CDR3 spans 15 amino acids. J gave up 2 bases and V 7 bases, and 10 bases lay outside the gene matches. CDR1 is SGDLS, CDR2 YYNGEE, per germline. The CDR3: CASGERDSYTDTQYF. Written as DNA, the CDR3 is TGTGCCAGCGGGGAGAGGGACAGTTACACAGATACGCAGTATTTT.

The V gene is TRBV5-1, the J gene TRBJ2-7; a weak D match, TRBD1 (6 bases). Germline V gives CDR1 SGHRS, CDR2 YFSETQ. The CDR3 has 14 residues. Trimming left V 4 bases short and J 0 bases short, with 11 bases between. The chain's CDR3 is CASSPQGPSYEQYF. CDR3 nucleotide sequence: TGCGCCAGCAGCCCTCAGGGGCCCTCCTACGAGCAGTACTTC.

This rearrangement joins TRBV13 to TRBJ2-7; 8 bases are shared with TRBD1. Germline assignment: CDR1 PRHDT and CDR2 FYEKMQ (reference sequence). The CDR3 is 17 residues long. Trimming took 5 bases from V and 4 from J; bases not matched to a gene: 16. CDR3 residues: CASSPTLRQGTPYEQYF. CDR3 bases: TGTGCCAGCAGCCCCACTCTTAGACAGGGGACTCCGTACGAGCAGTACTTC. The full variable domain, rest sourced from reference TRBV13 and TRBJ2-7, is AAGVIQSPRHLIKEKRETATLKCYPIPRHDTVYWYQQGPGQDPQFLISFYEKMQSDKGSIPDRFSAQQFSDYHSELNMSSLELGDSALYFCASSPTLRQGTPYEQYFGPGTRLTVT.

V is TRBV4-3 and J is TRBJ1-4, with D maybe TRBD1 (5 bases). CDR3 length: 17 residues. V was pared by 2 bases and J by 0 bases, with 13 bases between. Germline V lookup: CDR1 LGHNA, CDR2 YSLEER. The DNA of the CDR3 is TGCGCCAGCAGCCAAAGACCCTCAGGGTCAACTAATGAAAAACTGTTTTTT. This gives the protein CASSQRPSGSTNEKLFF.

In DNA, the CDR3 is TGTGCCAGCAGCCCTGGGACAGTACAAGAGACCCAGTACTTC. Protein sequence: CASSPGTVQETQYF. The chain carries TRBV11-2 and TRBJ2-5; 7 bases map to TRBD1. Germline V gene lookup returns CDR1 SGHAT and CDR2 FQNNGV. J gave up 2 bases and V 5 bases, and 5 bases lay outside the gene matches. This CDR3 is built from 14 residues.

The chain links TRBV7-2 to TRBJ1-2, with 9 nucleotides matching TRBD1. CDR1 SGHTA and CDR2 FQGNSA come from the germline V gene. J was trimmed by 5 bases and V by 5 bases; bases with no gene match: 9. The CDR3 consists of 15 residues. DNA for the CDR3: TGTGCCAGCAGCATGGGACAGGGAGGAAGTTATGGCTACACCTTC. It codes for CASSMGQGGSYGYTF.

The genes are TRBV6-4 and TRBJ2-1; D is possibly TRBD2 (6 bases). The germline V gene encodes CDR1 MRHNA and CDR2 SNTAGT. The V gene lost 0 bases and the J gene lost 5 bases, with 11 bases spanning the gap. The CDR3 totals 15 residues. The CDR3 spells CASSDSLGLNNEQFF. In DNA, the CDR3 is TGTGCCAGCAGTGACTCCTTGGGACTTAACAATGAGCAGTTCTTC.

This chain joins TRBV5-5 and TRBJ2-7; D possibly corresponds to TRBD2 (6 bases). V lost 0 bases to trimming and J lost 4 bases, with 17 bases between them. Germline V gives CDR1 SGHKS, CDR2 YYEKEE (reference sequence). The CDR3 length is 16 residues. In DNA, the CDR3 is TGTGCCAGCAGCTTGGGGCGTCCTTCCGGGGGTTACGAGCAGTACTTC. Translating gives CASSLGRPSGGYEQYF.

This chain links TRBV7-2 with TRBJ1-6; the D is unclear. Germline loops: CDR1 SGHTA, CDR2 FQGNSA. The CDR3 has 14 residues. Trimming took off 1 base at V and 6 bases at J, with 7 bases between the two ends. CDR3 sequence (DNA): TGTGCCAGCAGCTTAGAACGGGTTAATTCACCCCTCCACTTT. Translating gives CASSLERVNSPLHF.

The chain carries TRBV6-4 and TRBJ2-1; tentative D call: TRBD2 (5 bases). Trimming stripped 0 bases from V and 4 bases from J, with 10 bases between. CDR1 is MRHNA, CDR2 SNTAGT, per germline. The CDR3 totals 15 residues. DNA for the CDR3: TGTGCCAGCAGTGACTCGAGACGGGATTACAATGAGCAGTTCTTC. It encodes CASSDSRRDYNEQFF.

The rearrangement uses TRBV18 and TRBJ1-2, with no clear D. This CDR3 region has 15 residues. CDR1 and CDR2 (germline): KGHSH, LQKENI. V was clipped by 3 bases and J by 2 bases, with 13 bases between them. The CDR3 bases are TGTGCCAGCTCACCTGTCGCAAGCCGGAACTATGGCTACACCTTC. Translating it yields CASSPVASRNYGYTF.